This T cell receptor (beta chain) was identified during a study of shared clonotypes between healthy human individuals. Background on the study: Plates per donor: three CD4 naive, three CD4 memory, two CD8 naive, one CD8 memory.

Clones were sequenced by immunoSEQ multiplex PCR, and TCRdb holds only the in-frame ones, with some missing. Among approximately 2.5 million clones listed, roughly 93% were seen once. In the case of this clone: Its antigen is undetermined.

Germline CDR1 reads MGHRA; CDR2 reads YSYEKL. The ends lost 5 bases at V and 0 bases at J; junction bases unmatched: 11. CDR3 length equals 18 residues. Naive CD45RA+ and memory CD45RA-negative subsets were split from CD4+ cells. Study results and limitations: When naive CD4 clonotypes were compared across a handful of donors, about 5% were shared. Incompleteness in sorted-subset sequencing, despite large depth, was shown by rarefaction.

The source material was naive CD4+ T cells from PBMCs. The subset denotes: CD45RA+ positively selected. This chain links TRBV4-1 with TRBJ1-4; 8 nucleotides align to TRBD1. The source is a man younger than 35 in good health. Some clones in this sample may be carry-over from other donors' samples. The CDR3, as DNA: TGCGCCAGCAGCGCCCGGGACAGGTTCTATGCAACTAATGAAAAACTGTTTTTT. This gives the protein CASSARDRFYATNEKLFF.